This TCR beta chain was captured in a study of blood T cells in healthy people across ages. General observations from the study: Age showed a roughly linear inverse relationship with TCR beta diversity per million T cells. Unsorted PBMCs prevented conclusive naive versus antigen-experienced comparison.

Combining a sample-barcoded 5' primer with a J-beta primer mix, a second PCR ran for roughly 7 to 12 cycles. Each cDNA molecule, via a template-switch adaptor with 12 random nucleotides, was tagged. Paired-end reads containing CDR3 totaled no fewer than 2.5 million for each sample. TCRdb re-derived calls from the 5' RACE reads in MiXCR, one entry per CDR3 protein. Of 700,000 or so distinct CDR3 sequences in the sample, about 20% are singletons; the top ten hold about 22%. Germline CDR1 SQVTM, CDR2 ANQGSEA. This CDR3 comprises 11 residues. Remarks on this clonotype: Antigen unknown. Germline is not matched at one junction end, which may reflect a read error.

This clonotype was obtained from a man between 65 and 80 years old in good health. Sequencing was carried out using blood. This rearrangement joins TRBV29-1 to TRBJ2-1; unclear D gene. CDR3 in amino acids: CSVKEVGKQFF. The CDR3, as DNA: TGCAGCGTTAAAGAAGTTGGGAAGCAGTTCTTC.